This T cell receptor beta chain stems from a study of Ad26.COV2.S vaccination and SARS-CoV-2 variants. Study observations and caveats: Reported findings describe substantial breadth in spike-specific CD8+ and CD4+ T cell responses following vaccination.

This sample's treatment: roughly 18 received Ad26.COV2.S at low or high dose, single or two shots; roughly five received placebo; per-sample allocation not given. At day 63 after the first vaccine or placebo injection, samples were drawn. CDR1 SEHNR and CDR2 FQNEAQ come from the germline V gene (reference sequence). Trimming removed 1 base from V and 2 bases from J, with 15 bases in between. The CDR3 extends over 17 amino acids. Points on this clone: What it binds is unknown.

Assay used: immunoSEQ multiplex PCR; TCRdb lists only in-frame clones, some missing. The sample includes 350,000 to 500,000 clones, 70% to 90% of them seen just once. This TCR derives from a person aged 18 to 59 who received the Ad26.COV2.S COVID-19 vaccine or a placebo. Here the sequenced sample was peripheral blood, taken in a trial of Ad26.COV2.S vaccine versus placebo. The chain has TRBV7-9 and TRBJ2-1; weak D call: TRBD1 (6 bases). The CDR3 region is CASSLGSGQETYNEQFF. DNA for the CDR3: TGTGCCAGCAGCTTAGGATCGGGACAAGAAACCTACAATGAGCAGTTCTTC.